This T cell receptor (beta chain) was recovered during a study of HIV-infected patients and healthy controls. This clonotype was counted between two and nine times. The CDR3 consists of 14 residues. V gave up 6 bases and J gave up 6 bases; unmatched junction bases: 8. Germline V gene sequence: CDR1 MNHEY, CDR2 SVGEGT. Around 500 ng RNA was reverse transcribed with alpha and beta constant-region primers. Alpha and beta chain libraries were made separately by chain-specific third strand synthesis with multiplexing indices. TCRdb analysed the 5' RACE reads with MiXCR anew, one entry per CDR3 protein. The table has fewer than 20,000 distinct CDR3 sequences, approximately 9.5% seen once. The repertoire came from unfractionated whole blood and reflected all unsorted peripheral T cells.

Sequencing used blood. This receptor was identified in an adult in good health. The V and J genes are TRBV6-2 or TRBV6-3 and TRBJ1-5, with 7 bases identical to TRBD1. The DNA for the CDR3 is TGTGCCAGCAGGGGGGGAGGGGGCGTTCAGCCCCAGCATTTT. Residues: CASRGGGGVQPQHF.